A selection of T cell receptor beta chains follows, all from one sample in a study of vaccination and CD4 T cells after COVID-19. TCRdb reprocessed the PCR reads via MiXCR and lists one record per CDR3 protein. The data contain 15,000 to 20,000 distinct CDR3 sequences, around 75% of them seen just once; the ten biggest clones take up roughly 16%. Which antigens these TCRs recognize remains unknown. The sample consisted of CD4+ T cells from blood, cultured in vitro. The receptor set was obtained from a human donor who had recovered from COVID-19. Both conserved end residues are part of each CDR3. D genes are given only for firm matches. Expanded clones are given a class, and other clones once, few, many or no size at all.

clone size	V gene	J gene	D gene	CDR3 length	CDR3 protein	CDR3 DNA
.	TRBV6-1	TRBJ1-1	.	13	CASTVPGQVATFF	TGTGCCAGCACCGTCCCGGGGCAGGTTGCAACTTTCTTT
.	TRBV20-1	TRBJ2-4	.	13	CSASTVAKNIQYF	TGCAGTGCTAGTACGGTAGCCAAAAACATTCAGTACTTC
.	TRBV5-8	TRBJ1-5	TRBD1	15	CASSRLDRGIQPQHF	TGTGCCAGCAGCCGGCTCGACAGGGGAATTCAGCCCCAGCATTTT
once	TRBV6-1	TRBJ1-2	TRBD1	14	CATSKVQGAGGYTF	TGTGCCACCTCGAAAGTCCAGGGGGCAGGTGGCTACACCTTC
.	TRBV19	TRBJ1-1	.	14	CASSGLRGLTEAFF	TGTGCCAGTAGTGGTCTCCGGGGCCTCACTGAAGCTTTCTTT
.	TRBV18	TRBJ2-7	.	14	CASSPGGRPHEQYF	TGTGCCAGCTCACCAGGGGGAAGGCCCCACGAGCAGTACTTC
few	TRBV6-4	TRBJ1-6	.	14	CASSEGGLNSPLHF	TGTGCCAGCAGTGAAGGGGGATTAAATTCACCCCTCCACTTT
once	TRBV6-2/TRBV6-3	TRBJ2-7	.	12	CASSRNTILQYF	TGTGCCAGCAGTAGAAATACGATTCTCCAGTACTTC
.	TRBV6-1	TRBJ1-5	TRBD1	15	CATSPPGGSNQPQHF	TGTGCCACCTCTCCCCCAGGGGGGTCAAATCAGCCCCAGCATTTT
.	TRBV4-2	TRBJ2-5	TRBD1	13	CASSQGTGETQYF	TGTGCCAGCAGCCAAGGGACAGGAGAGACCCAGTACTTC
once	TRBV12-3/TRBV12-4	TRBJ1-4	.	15	CASSLSPDLGEKLFF	TGTGCCAGCAGTTTATCCCCGGACTTGGGCGAAAAACTGTTTTTT
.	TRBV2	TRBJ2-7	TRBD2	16	CASRKTLAGDHHEQYF	TGTGCCAGCAGGAAAACTCTAGCGGGAGACCACCACGAGCAGTACTTC
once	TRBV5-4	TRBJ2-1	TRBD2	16	CASSTGGGGPYNEQFF	TGTGCCAGCAGCACCGGGGGGGGAGGACCCTACAATGAGCAGTTCTTC
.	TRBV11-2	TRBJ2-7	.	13	CASNHREGDEQYF	TGTGCCAGCAACCATCGGGAAGGCGACGAGCAGTACTTC
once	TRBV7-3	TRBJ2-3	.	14	CASSSSWPQDTQYF	TGTGCCAGCAGCTCTAGCTGGCCCCAAGATACGCAGTATTTT
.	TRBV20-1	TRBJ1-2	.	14	CSAREQGTPGGYTF	TGCAGTGCTAGAGAGCAAGGGACTCCCGGCGGCTACACCTTC
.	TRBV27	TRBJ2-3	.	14	CASSLVQGTDTQYF	TGTGCCAGCAGTTTAGTACAGGGCACAGATACGCAGTATTTT
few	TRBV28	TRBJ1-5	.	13	CASSPDSNQPQHF	TGTGCCAGCAGTCCAGATAGCAATCAGCCCCAGCATTTT
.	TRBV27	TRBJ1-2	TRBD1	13	CASSRDRDFGYTF	TGTGCCAGCAGTCGGGACAGGGACTTTGGCTACACCTTC
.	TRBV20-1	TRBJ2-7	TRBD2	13	CSKPGLAGYEQYF	TGCAGCAAACCGGGACTAGCGGGATACGAGCAGTACTTC
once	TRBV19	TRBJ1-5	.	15	CASSLWTDDNQPQHF	TGTGCCAGTAGTCTCTGGACAGACGACAATCAGCCCCAGCATTTT
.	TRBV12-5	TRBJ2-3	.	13	CASASGRTDTQYF	TGTGCTAGTGCCTCGGGCAGGACAGATACGCAGTATTTT
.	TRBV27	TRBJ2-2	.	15	CVSSPRRVGTGELFF	TGTGTCAGCAGTCCGCGCAGGGTTGGCACCGGGGAGCTGTTTTTC
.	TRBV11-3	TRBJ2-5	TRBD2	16	CASSLEAGVPQETQYF	TGTGCCAGCAGCTTAGAGGCGGGGGTCCCCCAAGAGACCCAGTACTTC
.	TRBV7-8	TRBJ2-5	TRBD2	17	CASSPGAGAGVEETQYF	TGTGCCAGCAGCCCCGGGGCGGGCGCGGGAGTTGAAGAGACCCAGTACTTC
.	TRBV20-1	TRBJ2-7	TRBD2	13	CSAPGLAGDEQYF	TGCAGTGCCCCGGGACTAGCGGGTGACGAGCAGTACTTC
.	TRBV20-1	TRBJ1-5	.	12	CSARDTNQPQHF	TGCAGTGCTCGGGACACCAATCAGCCCCAGCATTTT
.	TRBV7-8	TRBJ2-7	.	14	CASSPRTFLGEQYF	TGTGCCAGCAGCCCTCGGACATTCTTGGGCGAGCAGTACTTC
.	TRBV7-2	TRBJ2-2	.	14	CASSPLSGFGELFF	TGTGCCAGCAGCCCCCTCAGTGGCTTCGGGGAGCTGTTTTTT
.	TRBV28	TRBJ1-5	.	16	CASSSSTRVGNQPQHF	TGTGCCAGCAGTTCCTCGACCAGGGTGGGCAATCAGCCCCAGCATTTT
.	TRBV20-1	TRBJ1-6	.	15	CSASPGSNNNSPLHF	TGCAGTGCTAGTCCGGGTTCTAATAATAATTCACCCCTCCACTTT
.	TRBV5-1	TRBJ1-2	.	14	CASSLGTTNYGYTF	TGCGCCAGCAGCTTGGGGACAACGAACTATGGCTACACCTTC
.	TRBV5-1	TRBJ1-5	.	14	CASSCWSDNQPQHF	TGCGCCAGCAGCTGCTGGTCAGACAATCAGCCCCAGCATTTT
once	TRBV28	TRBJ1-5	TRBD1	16	CASSGQGANGNQPQHF	TGTGCCAGCAGTGGACAGGGGGCGAATGGCAATCAGCCCCAGCATTTT
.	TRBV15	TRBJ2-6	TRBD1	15	CATSRDRSGANVLTF	TGTGCCACCAGCAGGGACAGGTCTGGGGCCAACGTCCTGACTTTC
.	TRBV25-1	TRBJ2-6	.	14	CASSDFSGANVLTF	TGTGCCAGCAGTGATTTTTCTGGGGCCAACGTCCTGACTTTC
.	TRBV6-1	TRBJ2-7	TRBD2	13	CASSTGLDYEQYF	TGTGCCAGCAGCACGGGACTAGACTACGAGCAGTACTTC
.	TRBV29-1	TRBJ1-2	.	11	CSVEKGARYTF	TGCAGCGTTGAAAAAGGGGCCCGCTACACCTTC
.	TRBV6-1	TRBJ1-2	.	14	CASSEVGGNYGYTF	TGTGCCAGCAGTGAAGTTGGGGGTAACTATGGCTACACCTTC
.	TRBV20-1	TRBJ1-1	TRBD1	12	CSARGGQPRAFF	TGCAGTGCTAGAGGGGGACAGCCTAGAGCTTTCTTT
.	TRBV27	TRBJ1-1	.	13	CASSLWGETEAFF	TGTGCCAGCAGTTTATGGGGGGAAACTGAAGCTTTCTTT
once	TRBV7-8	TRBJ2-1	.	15	CASSLRVLSYNEQFF	TGTGCCAGCAGCTTAAGGGTACTCTCCTACAATGAGCAGTTCTTC
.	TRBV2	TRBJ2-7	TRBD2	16	CASTSRGGRGTYEQYF	TGTGCCAGCACCTCCCGGGGGGGGAGAGGGACCTACGAGCAGTACTTC
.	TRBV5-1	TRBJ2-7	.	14	CASSPRLGLYEQYF	TGCGCCAGCAGCCCGAGACTAGGTCTCTACGAGCAGTACTTC
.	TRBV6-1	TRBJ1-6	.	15	CASSESGGRNSPLHF	TGTGCCAGCAGTGAGTCGGGCGGGCGGAATTCACCCCTCCACTTT